A single sample gave rise to the 21 T cell receptor beta chains below, sequenced in a study of T cells expressing NK-cell markers. With the 5' RACE reads reprocessed, TCRdb shows one record per CDR3 protein and no DNA. This sample's table has around 470,000 distinct CDR3 sequences. The sequenced sample was blood T cells: a sorted CD56 or NKG2C T cell subset, CD4+ or CD8+ T cells, or bulk PBMC T cells (not recorded which). The receptors derive from a woman aged 50 to 60 in good health.

The chain recombines TRBV2 with TRBJ2-3; no DNA is available, so the TRBD1 call from TCRdb remains unchecked. Germline CDR1 is SNHLY and CDR2 is FYNNEI. The CDR3 has 18 residues. The CDR3 protein is CASSGPSLGGSTTDTQYF.

The chain carries TRBV7-6 and TRBJ2-5; TCRdb proposes TRBD2, but this gene call is untestable without DNA. The CDR3 runs 14 residues. Germline CDR1 SGHVS, CDR2 FNYEAQ. CDR3: CASSLAGEAETQYF.

V usage is TRBV9 and J usage is TRBJ2-3; TCRdb picks TRBD1, but there is no DNA to check that call. Per germline, CDR1 SGDLS and CDR2 YYNGEE. The CDR3 is made up of 16 amino acids. This chain's CDR3 is CASSSGPGGRTDTQYF.

The genes are TRBV12-3 or TRBV12-4 and TRBJ2-1; TCRdb reports TRBD2, a call that lacks DNA to check it against. The CDR3 consists of 16 residues. The CDR3 reads CASSFRVLSSYNEQFF.

The V call is TRBV20-1, the J call TRBJ1-4; the TRBD1 assignment by TCRdb is unverifiable without DNA. The CDR3 is made up of 15 amino acids. Germline CDR1 is DFQATT and CDR2 is SNEGSKA (reference sequence). CDR3 residues: CSAGLTGTVREKLFF.

The chain recombines TRBV5-1 with TRBJ2-3; with no DNA, the TCRdb D assignment of TRBD2 cannot be verified. The CDR3 spans 15 residues. The germline gives CDR1 SGHRS, CDR2 YFSETQ. The CDR3 here is CASSLVAGGPGTQYF.

The chain's CDR3 is CASSLDSGGLAGGEQYF. This chain connects TRBV7-2 to TRBJ2-7; lacking DNA, the TRBD2 call made by TCRdb goes unchecked. Germline V gene sequence: CDR1 SGHTA, CDR2 FQGNSA. The CDR3 is made up of 17 amino acids.

Here the CDR3 reads CASSQAGGFTDTQYF. The chain carries TRBV4-2 and TRBJ2-3; TCRdb picks TRBD2, but there is no DNA to check that call. There are 15 residues in the CDR3. Per germline, CDR1 LGHNA and CDR2 YNFKEQ.

V is TRBV20-1 and J is TRBJ1-1; checking the TCRdb D call of TRBD1 is not possible without DNA. Germline values: CDR1 DFQATT, CDR2 SNEGSKA (reference sequence). CDR3 length: 15 amino acids. CDR3 region: CSAVRDSFMNTEAFF.

The genes are TRBV25-1 and TRBJ2-1; the TCRdb D gene call, TRBD2, has no DNA to confirm it. CDR3 length equals 15 residues. Per the germline V gene, CDR1 is MGHDK and CDR2 is SYGVNS. CDR3 amino acids: CASRDSGRDYNEQFF. Full variable domain (rest looked up from reference TRBV25-1 and TRBJ2-1): EADIYQTPRYLVIGTGKKITLECSQTMGHDKMYWYQQDPGMELHLIHYSYGVNSTEKGDLSSESTVSRIRTEHFPLTLESARPSHTSQYLCASRDSGRDYNEQFFGPGTRLTVL.

The chain has TRBV19 and TRBJ1-5; TCRdb's assignment of TRBD1 cannot be checked, as there is no DNA. Germline V gene lookup returns CDR1 LNHDA and CDR2 SQIVND (reference sequence). The CDR3 is 13 amino acids. The CDR3 sequence: CASSNRGNQPQHF.

This sequence joins TRBV24-1 and TRBJ2-1; TCRdb's D call of TRBD2 is untestable without DNA. This CDR3 region has 14 residues. Germline assignment: CDR1 KGHDR and CDR2 SFDVKD. The CDR3 spells CATSVSGGYNEQFF.

The CDR3 loop is CASRREGDGYTF. This chain joins TRBV5-1 and TRBJ1-2. The length of the CDR3 is 12 residues. Looked up from germline, CDR1 is SGHRS and CDR2 is YFSETQ.

The rearrangement links TRBV7-2 to TRBJ2-1; the D gene TCRdb calls, TRBD1, cannot be checked with no DNA. Germline lookup yields CDR1 SGHTA and CDR2 FQGNSA. The CDR3 loop spans 15 amino acids. CDR3 loop: CASSRGHTYYNEQFF.

The chain carries TRBV29-1 and TRBJ2-5; TCRdb picks TRBD1, but there is no DNA to check that call. Per germline, CDR1 SQVTM and CDR2 ANQGSEA. The CDR3 totals 13 residues. The CDR3 spells CSVDVETGETQYF.

CDR3 sequence: CASSQVGGEGYNEQFF. J is TRBJ2-1 and V is TRBV4-2; the D call of TRBD2 rests on TCRdb alone, since no DNA is present to check it. This CDR3 region has 16 residues. CDR1 and CDR2 (germline): LGHNA, YNFKEQ.

This chain links TRBV6-6 with TRBJ1-5; TCRdb returns TRBD1, unconfirmable since there is no DNA. CDR1 and CDR2 (germline): MNHNY, SVGAGI (reference sequence). The CDR3 sequence is 15 residues long. CDR3: CASSKTGAGNQPQHF.

The chain combines TRBV4-1 with TRBJ2-5; TCRdb selects TRBD1, and the lack of DNA leaves this call unchecked. The CDR3 is made up of 19 amino acids. Germline CDR1 is MGHRA and CDR2 is YSYEKL. The CDR3 reads CASSQRSGSDRVTQETQYF.

The V and J genes are TRBV10-3 and TRBJ2-3; checking the TCRdb D call of TRBD2 is not possible without DNA. This CDR3 contains 15 residues. The germline V gene has CDR1 ENHRY and CDR2 SYGVKD. CDR3 region: CATTSTSGRGGTQYF.

The V gene is TRBV6-7, the J gene TRBJ2-1. TRBV6-7 is annotated as an ORF whose role is uncertain. The CDR3 is made up of 12 amino acids. The CDR3 loop is CASSLRFNEQFF.

The rearrangement uses TRBV12-3 or TRBV12-4 and TRBJ1-5. CDR3 length: 15 residues. This chain's CDR3 is CASSLELGFNQPQHF.